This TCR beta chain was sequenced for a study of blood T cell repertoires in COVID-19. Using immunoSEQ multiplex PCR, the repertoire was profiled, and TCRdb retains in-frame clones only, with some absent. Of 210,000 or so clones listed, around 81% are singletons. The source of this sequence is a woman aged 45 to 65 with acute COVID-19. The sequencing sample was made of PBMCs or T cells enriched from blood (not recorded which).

The CDR3 nucleotides read TGTGCCAGCAGTTTGGGTCGGCAGGACTTTTCCTACGAGCAGTACTTC. Translation gives CASSLGRQDFSYEQYF. The chain has TRBV28 and TRBJ2-7; possibly TRBD2 for D (5 bases). V was clipped by 3 bases and J by 1 base, with 16 bases between them. The CDR3 is 16 residues long. Germline loops: CDR1 MDHEN, CDR2 SYDVKM.